This TCR beta chain was found in a study of blood T cell repertoires in COVID-19. Study background: T cells, B-cell-depleted T cells, or PBMCs supplied cDNA or gDNA.

The CDR3 length is 13 residues. V lost 9 bases and J lost 2, with 12 bases in between. TCRdb keeps only in-frame clones here, not all; method: immunoSEQ multiplex PCR. Among roughly 120,000 clones, approximately 87% were seen once, and the ten largest hold about 2%. This TCR was recovered from a woman in her forties or fifties with acute or convalescent COVID-19. This chain connects TRBV12-3 or TRBV12-4 to TRBJ2-3, with D possibly TRBD2 on 6 matching bases. Specimen: peripheral blood. CDR3 sequence: CASERALTDTQYF. In nucleotides, the CDR3 is TGTGCCAGTGAGCGGGCGCTCACAGATACGCAGTATTTT.